This passage covers 27 T cell receptor beta chains from one sample sequenced in a study of blood T cell repertoires in COVID-19. Some clones are missing from TCRdb's copy, which holds only in-frame ones; the method was immunoSEQ multiplex PCR. The table shows 150,000 to 200,000 clones, with 60% to 80% occurring only once. Sequences were obtained from PBMCs or T cells enriched from blood (not recorded which). These receptors came from a man aged 55 to 70 who had been exposed to COVID-19.

The J gene is TRBJ2-1, the V gene TRBV10-3; TRBD2 agrees at 14 bases. The CDR3 has 18 amino acids. Trimming removed 4 bases from V and 8 bases from J; junction bases left unmatched: 13. The germline gives CDR1 ENHRY, CDR2 SYGVKD. The CDR3 loop is CAISGGGLGTSGSHEQFF. The DNA for the CDR3 is TGTGCCATCAGTGGTGGGGGGCTCGGGACTAGCGGGAGTCATGAGCAGTTCTTC.

The V and J genes are TRBV7-9 and TRBJ1-5; no clear D. The CDR3 spans 19 residues. In germline, CDR1 is SEHNR, CDR2 FQNEAQ (reference sequence). Trimming took 0 bases from V and 0 from J, leaving 18 bases between them. CDR3 sequence reads: CASSLASPQRGYSNQPQHF. The CDR3 coding sequence is TGTGCCAGCAGCTTAGCCTCCCCTCAACGGGGTTATAGCAATCAGCCCCAGCATTTT.

The gene calls are TRBV19 and TRBJ1-1; maybe TRBD1 (5 bases). Germline-derived CDR1 and CDR2 are LNHDA and SQIVND (reference sequence). V was cut by 7 bases and J by 4 bases, with 22 bases left in between. CDR3 length: 16 residues. CDR3 sequence: CASTKGLALGGTEAFF. CDR3 in DNA: TGTGCCAGTACCAAGGGACTCGCACTTGGTGGCACTGAAGCTTTCTTT.

V usage is TRBV24-1 and J usage is TRBJ1-2; weak D call: TRBD1 (6 bases). CDR1 and CDR2 (germline): KGHDR, SFDVKD. This CDR3 comprises 12 residues. Trimming pared 4 bases from V and 7 bases from J, leaving 9 bases between. The CDR3 here is CATSEHRVGYTF. CDR3 bases: TGTGCCACCAGTGAGCACAGGGTTGGCTACACCTTC.

This sequence joins TRBV11-3 and TRBJ2-7, with 13 nucleotides matching TRBD2. V dropped 4 bases and J dropped 4; count of bases not matched to a gene: 4. Per the germline V gene, CDR1 is SGHNT and CDR2 is YENEEA. This CDR3 contains 15 residues. This CDR3 is CASSSGLAGSYEQYF. In DNA, the CDR3 is TGTGCCAGCAGCTCGGGACTAGCGGGGTCGTACGAGCAGTACTTC.

The chain links TRBV7-2 to TRBJ2-2; a possible D gene is TRBD2 (5 bases). The CDR3 is made up of 19 amino acids. Trimming took 2 bases from V and 1 from J, leaving 20 bases between them. Per the germline V gene, CDR1 is SGHTA and CDR2 is FQGNSA. In DNA form, the CDR3 reads TGTGCCAGCAGCTTATTCGTGGGTGAGCGGATTTTGAACACCGGGGAGCTGTTTTTT. This encodes CASSLFVGERILNTGELFF.

This chain links TRBV27 with TRBJ2-7, with TRBD1 matching 9 bases. J was trimmed by 0 bases and V by 4 bases; bases with no gene match: 13. Germline CDR1 and CDR2: MNHEY and SMNVEV (reference sequence). The CDR3 consists of 18 residues. As DNA, the CDR3 is TGTGCCAGCAGTTCTTCAACGTGGACAGGGGCTAGCTCCTACGAGCAGTACTTC. Translated: CASSSSTWTGASSYEQYF.

The chain recombines TRBV4-1 with TRBJ2-1, with TRBD1 matching 8 bases. Germline CDR1 and CDR2: MGHRA and YSYEKL. Trimming removed 3 bases from V and 3 bases from J; junction bases left unmatched: 4. CDR3 length: 15 residues. The CDR3 loop is CASSQTGENYNEQFF. The CDR3 coding sequence is TGCGCCAGCAGCCAGACAGGGGAAAACTACAATGAGCAGTTCTTC.

The rearrangement links TRBV19 to TRBJ1-2; TRBD1 matches at 7 bases. The ends lost 6 bases at V and 4 bases at J; junction bases unmatched: 11. Germline CDR1 LNHDA, CDR2 SQIVND (reference sequence). The CDR3 has 15 amino acids. In nucleotides, the CDR3 is TGTGCCAGTAGCGGCAATGACAGGGTGGTCTATGGCTACACCTTC. Its translation: CASSGNDRVVYGYTF.

In DNA, the CDR3 is TGTGCCAGCAAGGGGGGGCCTAGCGGGACGATTAGTATGGATACGCAGTATTTT. Translation: CASKGGPSGTISMDTQYF. The chain is built from TRBV11-2 and TRBJ2-3; 9 bases agree with TRBD2. V lost 7 bases and J lost 6; bases outside the gene matches: 20. Germline V gene lookup returns CDR1 SGHAT and CDR2 FQNNGV. The CDR3 consists of 18 residues.

This clone was recorded once. This chain uses TRBV29-1 with TRBJ1-1; 10 bases match TRBD1. The CDR3 contains 16 residues. CDR1 is SQVTM, CDR2 ANQGSEA, per germline. Trimming cost V 7 bases and J 1 base; bases outside gene matches: 12. The CDR3 sequence is CSEPRDRGPGNTEAFF. The CDR3 nucleotides are TGCAGCGAGCCCCGTGACAGGGGGCCTGGGAACACTGAAGCTTTCTTT.

This chain joins TRBV10-2 and TRBJ1-5, with 7 bases fitting TRBD1. Unmatched junction bases numbered 8, after V lost 5 bases and J lost 7 bases. Germline lookup yields CDR1 WSHSY and CDR2 SAAADI. This CDR3 spans 14 amino acids. The CDR3 DNA reads as TGCGCCAGCAGTTGGGCAGGGGGGAAACAGCCCCAGCATTTT. Its translation is CASSWAGGKQPQHF.

This clone was observed a single time. This chain links TRBV19 with TRBJ1-5; 11 positions match TRBD1. The CDR3 runs to 16 residues. Germline loops: CDR1 LNHDA, CDR2 SQIVND (reference sequence). With V trimmed by 7 bases and J by 1 base, 6 bases remained unmatched. For the CDR3, the DNA is TGTGCCAGTATACGTGGACAGGGGGCCAGCAATCAGCCCCAGCATTTT. It is translated as CASIRGQGASNQPQHF.

The chain employs TRBV15 and TRBJ1-5; 9 nucleotides align to TRBD1. This CDR3 spans 15 amino acids. V was clipped by 5 bases and J by 7 bases; unmatched bases: 9. CDR1 and CDR2 from the germline V gene are LNHNV and YYDKDF (reference sequence). The CDR3 DNA is TGTGCCACCAGCCTGGACAGGGGATCAGGACAGCCCCAGCATTTT. Protein: CATSLDRGSGQPQHF. The full variable domain, in which reference TRBV15 and TRBJ1-5 provide the parts outside the CDR3, is DAMVIQNPRYQVTQFGKPVTLSCSQTLNHNVMYWYQQKSSQAPKLLFHYYDKDFNNEADTPDNFQSRRPNTSFCFLDIRSPGLGDTAMYLCATSLDRGSGQPQHFGDGTRLSIL.

For this clone: Different DNA sequences within this sample yield the same CDR3. The chain recombines TRBV29-1 with TRBJ1-3; D gene ambiguous. This CDR3 has 12 residues. Germline loops: CDR1 SQVTM, CDR2 ANQGSEA. V was trimmed by 3 bases and J by 1 base, leaving 4 bases between them. In nucleotides, the CDR3 is TGCAGCGTTGAGTCATCTGGAAACACCATATATTTT. The encoded protein is CSVESSGNTIYF.

This clone was observed a single time. A junction boundary mismatches the germline segment, possibly from a read error. The genes are TRBV5-1 and TRBJ2-7; 10 nucleotides agree with TRBD2. The CDR3 is 15 amino acids. Germline values: CDR1 SGHRS, CDR2 YFSETQ. The CDR3 reads CASCFGLADPYEQYF. CDR3 sequence (DNA): TGCGCCAGCTGCTTCGGACTAGCGGACCCCTACGAGCAGTACTTC.

This chain joins TRBV5-1 and TRBJ2-5, with 10 nucleotides matching TRBD2. The germline V gene has CDR1 SGHRS and CDR2 YFSETQ. The V segment lost 0 bases and the J segment 2 bases; nucleotides outside the gene matches: 4. The CDR3 length is 16 residues. The DNA of the CDR3 is TGCGCCAGCAGCTTGGAGACTAGCGGGCCGCAAGAGACCCAGTACTTC. This encodes CASSLETSGPQETQYF.

This chain joins TRBV7-2 and TRBJ2-1, with 9 bases identical to TRBD1. After removal of 4 bases from V and 4 bases from J, the junction contained 8 bases not matched to a gene. The germline V gene encodes CDR1 SGHTA and CDR2 FQGNSA. The CDR3 consists of 16 residues. The CDR3 sequence: CASSSDRGRGYNEQFF. DNA of the CDR3: TGTGCCAGCAGCTCGGACAGGGGACGGGGGTACAATGAGCAGTTCTTC.

The chain carries TRBV7-2 and TRBJ1-2; a possible D gene is TRBD1 (5 bases). V lost 5 bases and J lost 4, with 11 bases in between. The CDR3 loop spans 13 amino acids. CDR1 is SGHTA, CDR2 FQGNSA, per germline. CDR3 residues: CASSLDRSYGYTF. The CDR3 DNA is TGTGCCAGCAGCCTAGACAGATCCTATGGCTACACCTTC.

The rearrangement uses TRBV6-4 and TRBJ1-6; TRBD1 matches 7 bases. With V trimmed by 2 bases and J by 7 bases, 5 bases remained unmatched. The CDR3 has 15 amino acids. The germline gives CDR1 MRHNA, CDR2 SNTAGT. The CDR3 DNA reads as TGTGCCAGCAGTGACACAGGGGCCTGGAATTCACCCCTCCACTTT. Translation gives CASSDTGAWNSPLHF.

In this sample, this clone turned up once. The J gene is TRBJ2-1, the V gene TRBV30, with 9 bases matching TRBD1. Trimming cost V 4 bases and J 8 bases; bases outside gene matches: 6. The CDR3 is 13 residues long. Germline V gene lookup returns CDR1 GTSNPN and CDR2 SVGIG (reference sequence). Here the CDR3 DNA reads TGTGCCTGGAAGACAGGGGGGAGGGATGAGCAGTTCTTC. Translation gives CAWKTGGRDEQFF. Together with reference TRBV30 and TRBJ2-1, the CDR3 gives the full variable domain: SQTIHQWPATLVQPVGSPLSLECTVEGTSNPNLYWYRQAAGRGLQLLFYSVGIGQISSEVPQNLSASRPQDRQFILSSKKLLLSDSGFYLCAWKTGGRDEQFFGPGTRLTVL.

This clone was found a few times. This rearrangement joins TRBV18 to TRBJ1-2; D may be TRBD1 (6 bases). This CDR3 contains 16 residues. V was clipped by 5 bases and J by 4 bases, with 20 bases between them. Germline V CDR1 and CDR2: KGHSH, LQKENI. CDR3 DNA: TGTGCCAGCTCAGATAAGGCGGCAGGGGCTACCTATGGCTACACCTTC. Its translation: CASSDKAAGATYGYTF.

This clone was observed a few times. V usage is TRBV2 and J usage is TRBJ2-7; 11 nucleotides line up with TRBD1. V trimming: 1 base; J trimming: 2 bases; junction bases outside the gene matches: 1. This CDR3 comprises 15 residues. CDR1 SNHLY and CDR2 FYNNEI come from the germline V gene. The chain's CDR3 is CASSEGTGGPYEQYF. In DNA, the CDR3 is TGTGCCAGCAGTGAAGGGACAGGGGGCCCCTACGAGCAGTACTTC.

This clone was detected a few times. The chain employs TRBV18 and TRBJ1-2; 10 bases align to TRBD1. V gave up 2 bases and J gave up 7 bases; unmatched junction bases: 1. The CDR3 runs to 13 residues. Germline CDR1 KGHSH, CDR2 LQKENI. CDR3 sequence: CASSPGTGVGYTF. The CDR3 DNA reads as TGTGCCAGCTCACCAGGGACAGGGGTTGGCTACACCTTC.

The V gene is TRBV2, the J gene TRBJ2-7; D perhaps matches TRBD1 (6 bases). CDR1 is SNHLY and CDR2 is FYNNEI in the germline V gene. Trimming took off 6 bases at V and 0 bases at J, with 15 bases between the two ends. CDR3 length: 15 residues. The CDR3 nucleotides are TGTGCCAGCAGGTCTCCAGGGGCGGTCTCCTACGAGCAGTACTTC. Translating gives CASRSPGAVSYEQYF. Full variable domain (rest looked up from reference TRBV2 and TRBJ2-7): EPEVTQTPSHQVTQMGQEVILRCVPISNHLYFYWYRQILGQKVEFLVSFYNNEISEKSEIFDDQFSVERPDGSNFTLKIRSTKLEDSAMYFCASRSPGAVSYEQYFGPGTRLTVT.

The chain has TRBV18 and TRBJ2-7, with 8 bases identical to TRBD2. After removal of 6 bases from V and 4 bases from J, the junction contained 5 bases not matched to a gene. This CDR3 is built from 13 residues. Germline CDR1 KGHSH, CDR2 LQKENI. This CDR3 is CASSSTGGYEQYF. The CDR3 DNA is TGTGCCAGCTCGAGTACGGGAGGGTACGAGCAGTACTTC.

The gene calls are TRBV7-3 and TRBJ1-2, with 8 nucleotides matching TRBD1. CDR3 length: 18 amino acids. Per germline, CDR1 SGHTA and CDR2 FQGTGA. Unmatched junction bases numbered 17, after V lost 5 bases and J lost 3 bases. The DNA for the CDR3 is TGTGCCAGCAGCCCCGATGAAGGGCAGGGGGCTTCGGACTATGGCTACACCTTC. This translates into CASSPDEGQGASDYGYTF.